This TCR beta chain was documented in a study of human T cells and chemical hapten exposure. Study-level background: The study enrolled mostly female patients with alopecia areata, totalis or universalis.

TCRdb used MiXCR to reprocess the RACE reads, holding one entry per CDR3 protein. The table lists under 100,000 distinct CDR3 sequences, roughly 10% of them singletons. This clonotype was seen a handful of times. Its target is unknown. Study outcomes and limitations: With regard to DPC sensitization, TCRs above 1 in 1000 frequency did not change. The donors suffered from alopecia, so their immune response may not match that of healthy people. Versus controls, significantly more large CDR3 similarity clusters arose from expanded TCRs.

Time point indicated: patch test 2, 6 weeks after DPC sensitization. As for treatment: therapeutic diphenylcyclopropenone sensitization with weekly scalp DPC. V was shortened by 1 base and J by 4 bases, with 14 bases between the two germline ends. Germline V lookup: CDR1 SGHAT, CDR2 FQNNGV. The CDR3 spans 16 residues. The chain links TRBV11-2 to TRBJ1-3, with D uncertain. The material was whole blood, obtained in connection with sensitization to the hapten diphenylcyclopropenone (DPC). The TCR originated in a middle-aged woman with alopecia areata. Some clones in this sample may be carry-over from other donors' samples. CDR3 DNA: TGTGCCAGCAGCTTAGTTTCGGCAAGAGCGGGAAACACCATATATTTT. It codes for CASSLVSARAGNTIYF. Variable domain in full (rest from reference TRBV11-2 and TRBJ1-3): EAGVAQSPRYKIIEKRQSVAFWCNPISGHATLYWYQQILGQGPKLLIQFQNNGVVDDSQLPKDRFSAERLKGVDSTLKIQPAKLEDSAVYLCASSLVSARAGNTIYFGEGSWLTVV.